One sample yielded the 28 T cell receptor beta chains listed below, sequenced in a study of glioma-infiltrating T cells. The iRepertoire nested amplicon-rescue multiplex PCR amplified TCR alpha and beta CDR3s from RNA. TCRdb recomputed calls from the multiplex PCR reads with MiXCR, one row per CDR3 protein. The table shows about 180,000 distinct CDR3 sequences, with around 40% occurring only once. Material: glioma tissue, nonneoplastic brain tissue, or PBMCs (not recorded which). All receptors derive from a human donor with low-grade glioma or glioblastoma, undergoing nonglioma brain surgery, or in good health (not recorded which).

This chain uses TRBV28 with TRBJ2-2; D unresolved. V lost 8 bases and J lost 1, with 11 bases in between. Per the germline V gene, CDR1 is MDHEN and CDR2 is SYDVKM. This CDR3 has 14 amino acids. CDR3 residues: CASHGCLNTGELFF. DNA for the CDR3: TGTGCCAGCCATGGGTGTCTGAACACCGGGGAGCTGTTTTTT.

This clonotype was observed a few times. V and J are TRBV29-1 and TRBJ2-1, with D perhaps matching TRBD1 or TRBD2 (5 bases each). Deletions cut 7 bases from V and 6 bases from J, with 19 bases between. CDR1 and CDR2 (germline): SQVTM, ANQGSEA. This CDR3 has 14 residues. Here the CDR3 reads CSAHRTGDGNEQFF. In DNA form, the CDR3 reads TGCAGCGCCCACAGGACCGGGGATGGCAATGAGCAGTTCTTC.

The rearrangement uses TRBV20-1 and TRBJ2-7; 12 nucleotides align to TRBD2. V lost 1 base to trimming and J lost 2 bases; unmatched junction nucleotides: 6. The germline gives CDR1 DFQATT, CDR2 SNEGSKA (reference sequence). The CDR3 length is 16 residues. The CDR3 region is CSARGLRTSGTYEQYF. DNA for the CDR3: TGCAGTGCTAGAGGTCTGCGGACTAGCGGGACCTACGAGCAGTACTTC.

This clonotype occurred a few times. The CDR3, as DNA: TGTGCCAGCAGCTTGGGGGACTCAGATACGCAGTATTTT. Amino acid sequence: CASSLGDSDTQYF. The chain carries TRBV7-9 and TRBJ2-3; a possible D gene is TRBD2 (6 bases). The V and J ends lost 3 bases and 4 bases respectively, with 8 bases between them. The CDR3 contains 13 residues. CDR1 is SEHNR and CDR2 is FQNEAQ in the germline V gene (reference sequence).

This clonotype came up many times. The chain couples TRBV20-1 to TRBJ2-3; D tentatively reads TRBD1 or TRBD2 (5 bases each). The CDR3 is made up of 17 amino acids. Germline CDR1 and CDR2: DFQATT and SNEGSKA (reference sequence). Trimming shortened V by 5 bases and J by 0 bases, and 21 bases separated the two germline ends. CDR3 region: CSACRGPCTPSTDTQYF. In DNA, the CDR3 is TGCAGTGCTTGTCGGGGCCCTTGCACCCCTAGCACAGATACGCAGTATTTT.

The chain employs TRBV3-1 and TRBJ2-4; 8 bases map to TRBD2. CDR3 size: 18 residues. CDR1 and CDR2 (germline): LGHDT, YNNKEL (reference sequence). V dropped 3 bases and J dropped 7; count of bases not matched to a gene: 17. CDR3 DNA sequence: TGTGCCAGCAGCCAGGGGTACTTAGCGGGATCTTCCGGGAACATTCAGTACTTC. It codes for CASSQGYLAGSSGNIQYF.

The chain employs TRBV2 and TRBJ2-5, with 8 bases matching TRBD2. This CDR3 has 14 amino acids. Germline V lookup: CDR1 SNHLY, CDR2 FYNNEI. Trimming cost V 6 bases and J 2 bases; bases outside gene matches: 5. CDR3 residues: CASRSGSIQETQYF. CDR3 nucleotide sequence: TGTGCCAGCAGGAGCGGGAGCATACAAGAGACCCAGTACTTC.

The J gene is TRBJ2-3, the V gene TRBV29-1, with D perhaps matching TRBD1 (6 bases). The J call may be incorrect, as the DNA end agrees better with TRBJ1-5. Germline lookup yields CDR1 SQVTM and CDR2 ANQGSEA. This CDR3 is built from 15 residues. Written as DNA, the CDR3 is TGCAGCGCCATAGGGTCAGGGGCTCCAGTAGATACGCAGCATTTT. This sequence encodes CSAIGSGAPVDTQHF.

This clonotype was counted at least ten times. The chain carries TRBV28 and TRBJ2-3, with D possibly TRBD1 on 5 matching bases. CDR1 and CDR2 (germline): MDHEN, SYDVKM. The CDR3 sequence is 12 residues long. The ends were cut back, 6 bases at V and 2 bases at J, with 6 bases in the middle. CDR3 in amino acids: CASRGDTDTQYF. CDR3 sequence (DNA): TGTGCCAGCAGAGGGGACACAGATACGCAGTATTTT. The full variable domain, its missing parts supplied by reference TRBV28 and TRBJ2-3, is DVKVTQSSRYLVKRTGEKVFLECVQDMDHENMFWYRQDPGLGLRLIYFSYDVKMKEKGDIPEGYSVSREKKERFSLILESASTNQTSMYLCASRGDTDTQYFGPGTRLTVL.

The V and J genes are TRBV29-1 and TRBJ2-3; 7 nucleotides match TRBD1. V dropped 6 bases and J dropped 0; count of bases not matched to a gene: 6. This CDR3 has 14 amino acids. Germline-derived CDR1 and CDR2 are SQVTM and ANQGSEA. This CDR3 is CSVDRQGSTDTQYF. The CDR3 bases are TGCAGCGTAGATCGACAGGGTAGCACAGATACGCAGTATTTT.

The chain employs TRBV4-1 and TRBJ2-7; 9 positions agree with TRBD2. The V gene end was trimmed by 3 bases and the J gene end by 6 bases; junction bases not matched to a gene: 9. The CDR3 sequence is 15 residues long. Germline V gene lookup returns CDR1 MGHRA and CDR2 YSYEKL. CDR3 coding DNA: TGCGCCAGCAGCCACATAGCGGGAGTCTCCCCCGAGCAGTACTTC. The encoded protein is CASSHIAGVSPEQYF.

This clonotype was recorded many times. In DNA, the CDR3 is TGTGCCAGCAGTCACTCTCGTGCCAGGATCGACGGGGAGCTGTTTTTT. Translating it yields CASSHSRARIDGELFF. The chain links TRBV6-1 to TRBJ2-2, with unresolved D. Germline V gene sequence: CDR1 MNHNS, CDR2 SASEGT. V gave up 5 bases and J gave up 7 bases, with 20 bases separating them. The length of the CDR3 is 16 residues.

V is TRBV12-3 or TRBV12-4 and J is TRBJ2-5, with D perhaps matching TRBD1 (6 bases). The CDR3 sequence is 13 residues long. Trimming pared 2 bases from V and 4 bases from J, leaving 8 bases between. CDR3 bases: TGTGCCAGCAGTTTATTGACAGGAGAGACCCAGTACTTC. This gives the protein CASSLLTGETQYF.

The chain combines TRBV6-6 with TRBJ2-1; D remains ambiguous. The CDR3 has 14 amino acids. Germline V gives CDR1 MNHNY, CDR2 SVGAGI (reference sequence). V lost 7 bases to trimming and J lost 7 bases, with 17 bases between them. CDR3 sequence reads: CASTLVISDNEQFF. In DNA, the CDR3 is TGTGCCAGCACCCTTGTGATATCAGATAATGAGCAGTTCTTC.

The rearrangement joins TRBV30 to TRBJ1-5; 7 bases align to TRBD1. J lost 1 base, V lost 0 bases, and 6 bases had no gene match. Germline-derived CDR1 and CDR2 are GTSNPN and SVGIG (reference sequence). The CDR3 consists of 16 residues. CDR3 DNA sequence: TGTGCCTGGAGTGTTGCAGGGACAGAGAGCAATCAGCCCCAGCATTTT. It encodes CAWSVAGTESNQPQHF. The full variable domain, in which reference TRBV30 and TRBJ1-5 provide the parts outside the CDR3, is SQTIHQWPATLVQPVGSPLSLECTVEGTSNPNLYWYRQAAGRGLQLLFYSVGIGQISSEVPQNLSASRPQDRQFILSSKKLLLSDSGFYLCAWSVAGTESNQPQHFGDGTRLSIL.

This clonotype appeared many times. This chain joins TRBV20-1 and TRBJ2-7; TRBD1 agrees at 8 bases. The CDR3 loop spans 14 amino acids. Germline V lookup: CDR1 DFQATT, CDR2 SNEGSKA (reference sequence). Losses at the gene ends were 3 bases for V and 5 bases for J; bases not matched to a gene: 9. The CDR3 nucleotides are TGCAGTGCTAGGGGGGACAGGACGACTGACGAGCAGTACTTC. The encoded protein is CSARGDRTTDEQYF.

The chain couples TRBV20-1 to TRBJ1-2, with a tentative D call TRBD1 (5 bases). The CDR3 is 12 amino acids. CDR1 DFQATT and CDR2 SNEGSKA come from the germline V gene (reference sequence). CDR3 bases: TGCACTGCAACCATTGACAGCTATGGCTACACCTTC. The encoded protein is CTATIDSYGYTF.

In this sample, this clonotype turned up once. At one end the junction does not follow the germline gene, possibly because of a read error. The rearrangement uses TRBV6-4 and TRBJ1-1, with D hard to call. This CDR3 has 12 amino acids. CDR1 and CDR2 from the germline V gene are MRHNA and SNTAGT. The CDR3 here is CARSGSGSEAFF. CDR3 sequence (DNA): TGTGCCAGAAGTGGCTCCGGGTCCGAAGCTTTCTTT.

This clonotype was observed many times. The rearrangement links TRBV24-1 to TRBJ1-2; 8 nucleotides line up with TRBD1. J was trimmed by 8 bases and V by 5 bases; bases with no gene match: 9. Germline-derived CDR1 and CDR2 are KGHDR and SFDVKD. This CDR3 comprises 14 residues. CDR3 sequence: CATSGTGQAGGYTF. The DNA for the CDR3 is TGTGCCACCAGTGGTACGGGACAGGCAGGCGGCTACACCTTC.

This clonotype has a count of ten or more. The chain joins TRBV25-1 to TRBJ2-1; 8 bases line up with TRBD2. J was trimmed by 5 bases and V by 4 bases; bases with no gene match: 13. The germline V gene encodes CDR1 MGHDK and CDR2 SYGVNS. The CDR3 sequence is 17 residues long. The chain's CDR3 is CASSVRIAGKTDNEQFF. CDR3 sequence (DNA): TGTGCCAGCAGTGTCCGGATAGCGGGGAAGACTGACAATGAGCAGTTCTTC.

Concerning this clonotype itself: A much larger clone differs from this one at a single base, so this may be a read error. This chain uses TRBV27 with TRBJ2-5, with D perhaps TRBD1 or TRBD2 (5 bases each). V was shortened by 5 bases and J by 4 bases, with 17 bases between the two germline ends. Looked up from germline, CDR1 is MNHEY and CDR2 is SMNVEV (reference sequence). The CDR3 sequence is 15 residues long. CDR3 DNA: TGTGCCAGCAGTCTTCCAACGGGGCTGGGAGAGACCCAGTACTTC. It translates to CASSLPTGLGETQYF.

This clonotype has only a few counts. This chain links TRBV19 with TRBJ1-5; 7 nucleotides align to TRBD1. The germline gives CDR1 LNHDA, CDR2 SQIVND (reference sequence). The CDR3 totals 15 residues. Trimming took 5 bases from V and 7 from J; bases not matched to a gene: 11. CDR3 amino acids: CASSLPPTGRQPQHF. The CDR3 nucleotides read TGTGCCAGTAGTCTACCTCCGACAGGGCGCCAGCCCCAGCATTTT.

This clonotype has a handful of counts. The chain recombines TRBV2 with TRBJ2-3; 14 bases are shared with TRBD2. Germline lookup yields CDR1 SNHLY and CDR2 FYNNEI. The CDR3 spans 16 residues. With V trimmed by 5 bases and J by 3 bases, 4 bases remained unmatched. DNA for the CDR3: TGTGCCAGCAGTATCAGGACTAGCGGGAGGACAGATACGCAGTATTTT. As protein: CASSIRTSGRTDTQYF.

This chain connects TRBV6-1 to TRBJ2-3, with D perhaps being TRBD1 or TRBD2 (5 bases each). The CDR3 has 16 amino acids. The V end lost 6 bases, the J end lost 1 base, and 17 bases lay between the germline ends. Germline lookup yields CDR1 MNHNS and CDR2 SASEGT. CDR3 bases: TGTGCCAGCAGCCGCCCCCGGGGACGGGGCACAGATACGCAGTATTTT. Encoded protein: CASSRPRGRGTDTQYF.

This clonotype was counted many times. The V call is TRBV7-9, the J call TRBJ2-1; 7 bases are a match to TRBD2. This CDR3 has 13 residues. Germline V gene lookup returns CDR1 SEHNR and CDR2 FQNEAQ (reference sequence). The V and J ends lost 6 bases and 4 bases, in that order; junction bases with no gene match: 3. CDR3 amino acids: CASRTSEYNEQFF. The DNA for the CDR3 is TGTGCCAGCAGAACTAGCGAGTACAATGAGCAGTTCTTC. The whole variable domain, filled in from reference TRBV7-9 and TRBJ2-1, reads DTGVSQNPRHKITKRGQNVTFRCDPISEHNRLYWYRQTLGQGPEFLTYFQNEAQLEKSRLLSDRFSAERPKGSFSTLEIQRTEQGDSAMYLCASRTSEYNEQFFGPGTRLTVL.

This clonotype is a singleton in its sample. A much larger clonotype is one base distant, so this may be a read error. The chain combines TRBV19 with TRBJ1-5, with D possibly being TRBD1 (5 bases). The V gene's germline CDR1 is LNHDA and CDR2 SQIVND (reference sequence). The ends were cut back, 5 bases at V and 0 bases at J, with 11 bases in the middle. The CDR3 is 15 residues long. CDR3: CASSDTGGSNQPQHF. CDR3 DNA: TGTGCCAGTAGTGACACGGGGGGTAGCAATCAGCCCCAGCATTTT. Complete variable domain (other parts from reference TRBV19 and TRBJ1-5): DGGITQSPKYLFRKEGQNVTLSCEQNLNHDAMYWYRQDPGQGLRLIYYSQIVNDFQKGDIAEGYSVSREKKESFPLTVTSAQKNPTAFYLCASSDTGGSNQPQHFGDGTRLSIL.

This clonotype was detected many times. This chain joins TRBV28 and TRBJ1-2; possible D gene TRBD1, 5 bases. Trimming took 3 bases from V and 4 from J, leaving 15 bases between them. Germline CDR1 reads MDHEN; CDR2 reads SYDVKM. CDR3 length equals 15 residues. The CDR3 DNA reads TGTGCCAGCAGTTTCGGGGGGTTAATATCCTATGGCTACACCTTC. Its translation is CASSFGGLISYGYTF.

This clonotype was observed a single time. Its ends do not fully match the called genes, so a read error is possible. V is TRBV20-1 and J is TRBJ2-1, with 9 bases aligning to TRBD2. The DNA end lines up better with TRBJ2-7; the J call may be wrong. Looked up from germline, CDR1 is DFQATT and CDR2 is SNEGSKA (reference sequence). This CDR3 contains 14 residues. The CDR3 protein is CSGRVSGSWNEQYF. The CDR3 bases are TGCAGTGGTAGAGTTAGCGGGAGTTGGAATGAGCAGTACTTC.